These T cell receptor beta chains were read from a single sample in a study of T-cell reconstitution after alpha-beta-depleted transplantation in children. TCRdb reprocessed the PCR reads with MiXCR, giving one entry per CDR3 protein. Here the sample spans approximately 1,000,000 distinct CDR3 sequences, roughly 29% being singletons. The sample consisted of PBMCs, mostly from graft donor cells, taken 360 days after TCRalphabeta/CD19-depleted stem cell transplant. These receptors came from a boy less than two years old who had a stem cell transplant for SCID, so the T cells may come from the graft donor. Both conserved end residues are part of each CDR3. The order of the fields is D gene, V gene, J gene, clone size, CDR3 DNA, CDR3 protein. The D gene is left open where the match is weak. Clone size is stated in some rows and not others, as once, few, many or a class when expanded.

-	TRBV27	TRBJ2-7	few	TGTGCCAGCAGTTTATCGGGTCAGAGGGACCTGGAGCAGTACTTC	CASSLSGQRDLEQYF
-	TRBV29-1	TRBJ2-1	few	TGCAGCGTAGCCGGGACTGACTACAATGAGCAGTTCTTC	CSVAGTDYNEQFF
-	TRBV20-1	TRBJ2-5	few	TGCAGTGCCGTACCGGGACAAGAGACCCAGTACTTC	CSAVPGQETQYF
-	TRBV6-8	TRBJ2-2	few	TGTGCCAGCAGTTACTCGTCGGGTGAGAGCCCGAACACCGGGGAGCTGTTTTTT	CASSYSSGESPNTGELFF
-	TRBV5-1	TRBJ1-3	few	TGCGCCAGCAAAAGCCAGGGCAGCTCTGGAAACACCATATATTTT	CASKSQGSSGNTIYF
-	TRBV2	TRBJ1-3	many	TGTGCCAGCAGCATAGAGGCTTCTGGAAACACCATATATTTT	CASSIEASGNTIYF
-	TRBV9	TRBJ2-2	-	TGTGCCAGCCACGGCGGGACAGCGCCCCACGTTTTGACCGGGGAGCTGTTTTTT	CASHGGTAPHVLTGELFF
TRBD1	TRBV29-1	TRBJ2-7	-	TGCAGCGTAGGGGACAGGGGCCCCTACGAGCAGTACTTC	CSVGDRGPYEQYF
-	TRBV11-1	TRBJ2-2	-	TGTGCCAGCAGCCGGAGGGCAGGTACCGGGGAGCTGTTTTTT	CASSRRAGTGELFF
-	TRBV5-1	TRBJ2-5	few	TGTGCCAGCAGCCTTGGGGGAGCGCCTCAAGAGACCCAGTACTTC	CASSLGGAPQETQYF
-	TRBV7-3	TRBJ2-5	-	TGTGCCAGCAGCATAATCCCAACAGCTGCGGAGACCCAGTACTTC	CASSIIPTAAETQYF
-	TRBV20-1	TRBJ2-1	-	TGCAGTGCTAGACTATTGGGGGGGGCAAGGAATGAGCAGTTCTTC	CSARLLGGARNEQFF
TRBD1	TRBV27	TRBJ2-3	-	TGTGCCAGCAGTTTAGACGCAGGGGGAAGAGATACGCAGTATTTT	CASSLDAGGRDTQYF
TRBD2	TRBV27	TRBJ2-7	-	TGTGCCAGCCGGATGGCGGGGGGCTCCTACGAGCAGTACTTC	CASRMAGGSYEQYF
-	TRBV11-2	TRBJ2-7	few	TGTGCCAGCAGCTTATCCCCTGCCATGCGGGGCTCCTACGAGCAGTACTTC	CASSLSPAMRGSYEQYF
TRBD2	TRBV5-6	TRBJ2-1	-	TGTGCCAGCAGCTCCGGAGCGGGGGCCCATTACAATGAGCAGTTCTTC	CASSSGAGAHYNEQFF
-	TRBV29-1	TRBJ2-3	-	TGCAGCGTTGAAGAAGGCAGGATCCTTGATACGCAGTATTTT	CSVEEGRILDTQYF